This T cell receptor beta chain was sequenced in a study of blood T cells in healthy people across ages (dated by TCRdb to about 2015). A note on the overall study: Template switching captured roughly one uniquely barcoded TCR beta cDNA molecule per two T cells in model experiments. Using deep sequencing normalized with unique cDNA molecular identifiers, the study measured how TCR beta repertoire diversity changes with age. The donors were divided into four age groups: young (average 16 years), middle-aged (roughly 42), aged (62) and long-lived (roughly 88). Donors of different ages were randomly distributed across sequencing lanes to avoid experimental bias. The study analyzed two additional independent replicas of 1 million unique cDNA reads from the same blood draw for two donors, one aged 18 to 30 and one aged 80 or older. Points the paper makes about the study in general: The long-lived group showed more naive CD4+ T cells, fewer expanded clones and increased TCR diversity than the aged group, suggesting age selection. Observed TCR beta diversity per million T cells fell roughly linearly with age, and a significant reduction was already apparent by age roughly 40. Bulk unsorted PBMC profiling prevented conclusive comparison of naive and antigen-experienced compartments. Donor CMV infection status was unknown, potentially confounding age-related changes in expanded clonotypes. Observed TCR beta diversity correlated strongly with the percentage of naive T cells measured by flow cytometry. Total diversity estimates from one million sequenced T cells were considered lower bounds and underestimates.

Donors were 39 systemically healthy Caucasian individuals from Russia aged roughly 6 to 95 years. Each donor gave roughly 9 milliliters of peripheral blood, drawn into EDTA-treated Vacutainer tubes. PBMCs were isolated by Ficoll-Paque density-gradient centrifugation, with at least 6 million obtained per sample. Total RNA was extracted from PBMCs with Trizol reagent, with at least 5.5 micrograms obtained per sample. Naive CD45RAhigh/CD27high T cell percentages were measured by flow cytometry on a PBMC aliquot from every donor. This clonotype was detected a few times. The clone's antigen remains unknown. Per-nucleotide qualities are absent, and no much larger clonotype sits a single base away. Library preparation employed 5' RACE. The sequencer was an Illumina HiSeq 2500. The second PCR ran for about 6 to 12 cycles and used a J-beta primer mix along with a sample-barcoded 5' primer. A template-switch 5' adaptor carrying 12 random nucleotides introduced a unique molecular identifier onto each TCR beta cDNA molecule. Each sample yielded at least 2.5 million CDR3-containing paired-end reads. First-strand cDNA synthesis was performed from all RNA using the Mint cDNA synthesis kit, with priming by a TRBC-specific oligonucleotide. After uracil-DNA glycosylase treatment, a first 18-cycle PCR used universal primers M1SS and BC2_uni_R on all cDNA. Per the source publication's procedure: Each sample was normalized by randomly selecting 1 million high-quality reads, each carrying a distinct molecular identifier. Instead of being binned into consensus sequences, reads that shared molecular identifiers were thrown out. CDR3 identification, clonotype clustering and error correction used MiTCR with a Q25 quality threshold and the strictest error-elimination algorithm. A nonparametric unseen species model using Euler transformation provided a lower-bound estimate of total TCR beta diversity. TCRdb reanalyzed the raw reads on its own, using fastp at Q25 for trimming and MiXCR for clone calling, and kept in-frame beta chains. A single entry per CDR3 protein holds the most common genes and DNA from its merged rows. None of the V and J calls come from the authors' own analysis; TCRdb made them. The sample data list around 1,700,000 distinct CDR3 sequences, and 28% of these were observed just once. 7.7% of the sample is held by the ten biggest clonotypes.

CDR1 and CDR2 are read off the germline V gene (reference sequence) as DFQATT and SNEGSKA. V is trimmed back by 0 bases and J by 10 bases, and the junction contains 6 bases that no gene match accounts for. The CDR3 numbers 14 residues from cysteine through phenylalanine. Solely the CDR3 DNA is kept, with 42 bases framed from the first base. The clonotype was recovered from a woman aged 25 to 39 in good health. The sequence links TRBV20-1 to TRBJ2-1; a stretch of 10 junction bases matches TRBD2. Sequenced input: blood. Read as DNA, the sequence is TGCAGTGCTAGAGAAGAGCGGGAGGGGCGGGAGCAGTTCTTC. The encoded protein is CSAREEREGREQFF.